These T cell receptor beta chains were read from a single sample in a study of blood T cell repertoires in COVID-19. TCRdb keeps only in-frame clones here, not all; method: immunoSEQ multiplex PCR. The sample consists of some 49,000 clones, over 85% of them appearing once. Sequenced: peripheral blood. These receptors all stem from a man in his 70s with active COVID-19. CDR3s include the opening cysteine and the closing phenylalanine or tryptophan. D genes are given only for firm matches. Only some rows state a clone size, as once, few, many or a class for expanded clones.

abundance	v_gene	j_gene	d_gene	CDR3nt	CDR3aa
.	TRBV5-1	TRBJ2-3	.	TGCGCCAGCAGCGGACAGGGAGGGAGCACAGATACGCAGTATTTT	CASSGQGGSTDTQYF
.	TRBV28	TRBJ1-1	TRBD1	TGTGCCAGCAGTTTCACAGGGGTGATAGCAGCTTTCTTT	CASSFTGVIAAFF
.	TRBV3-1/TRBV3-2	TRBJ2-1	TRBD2	TGTGCCAGCAGCCAAGCTCGGCGGCTAGCGGGAGCAGTCTGGCACAATGAGCAGTTCTTC	CASSQARRLAGAVWHNEQFF
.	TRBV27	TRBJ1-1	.	TGTGCCAGCAGTTCCGACAGGACCCAGAACACTGAAGCTTTCTTT	CASSSDRTQNTEAFF
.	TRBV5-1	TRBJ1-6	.	TGCGCCAGCAGCTTCGCAGGGCCGAGCTCCTATAATTCACCCCTCCACTTT	CASSFAGPSSYNSPLHF
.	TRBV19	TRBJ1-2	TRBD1	TGTGCCAGTAGTATTGACAGGGGAGGGTATGGCTACACCTTC	CASSIDRGGYGYTF
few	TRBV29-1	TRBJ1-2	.	TGCAGCGCTCGGACAGACTATGGCTACACCTTC	CSARTDYGYTF
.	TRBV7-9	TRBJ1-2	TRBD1	TGTGCCAGCAGCTTCCAGTTCTCAGGGGGTGATGGCTACACCTTC	CASSFQFSGGDGYTF
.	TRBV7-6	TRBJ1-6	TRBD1	TGTGCCAGCAGCTCGCTACAGGGGTCACCCCTCCACTTT	CASSSLQGSPLHF
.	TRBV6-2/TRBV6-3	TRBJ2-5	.	TGTGCCAGCAGCCCCACCGGGGAGGTACCGACCCAGTACTTC	CASSPTGEVPTQYF
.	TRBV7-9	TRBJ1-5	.	TGTGCCAGCAGCTTAATAGGGGACAATCAGCCCCAGCATTTT	CASSLIGDNQPQHF
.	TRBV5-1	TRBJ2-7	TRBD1	TGCGCCAGCAGCTCGGGACAGGGGTGGGACGAGCAGTACTTC	CASSSGQGWDEQYF
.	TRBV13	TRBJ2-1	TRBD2	TGTGCCAGCAGCTTAGTTGCGGGAGATCCTTACAATGAGCAGTTCTTC	CASSLVAGDPYNEQFF
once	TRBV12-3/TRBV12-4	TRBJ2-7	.	TGTGCCAGCAGTCTGAGCGAATCCTACGAGCAGTACTTC	CASSLSESYEQYF
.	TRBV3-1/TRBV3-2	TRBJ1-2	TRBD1	TGTGCCAGCAGCCAACGGGACAGGGGCAGCTATGGCTACACCTTC	CASSQRDRGSYGYTF
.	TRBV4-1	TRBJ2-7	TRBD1	TGCGCCAGCAGCCAGCACGGGGACAGGCGCATTATTTTC	CASSQHGDRRIIF
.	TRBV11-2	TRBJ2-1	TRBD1	TGTGCCAGCAGCTTAGGGGCCGGGACAGGGGTCCACAATGAGCAGTTCTTC	CASSLGAGTGVHNEQFF
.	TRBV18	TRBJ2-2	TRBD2	TGTGCCAGCTCACCACCGAGACTAGCGGGAGGGCCGCTCACCGGGGAGCTGTTTTTT	CASSPPRLAGGPLTGELFF
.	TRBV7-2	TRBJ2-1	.	TGTGCCAGCAGCTTAGCCGCGGTTGACCTCTGGTTGTTCTTC	CASSLAAVDLWLFF
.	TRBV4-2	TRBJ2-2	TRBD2	TGTGCCAGCAGCCAATTCCGGGAGGGCCGGGGCGGGGAGCTGTTTTTT	CASSQFREGRGGELFF
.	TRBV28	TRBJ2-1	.	TGTGCCAGCAGTGGCCCCGGGGGTGCCTACAATGAGCAGTTCTTC	CASSGPGGAYNEQFF
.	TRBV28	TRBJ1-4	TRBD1	TGTGCCAGCAGGACAGGGGTAACTAATGAAAAACTGTTTTTT	CASRTGVTNEKLFF
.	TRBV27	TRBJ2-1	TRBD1	TGTGCCAGCATGGGGCGGACAGGGGTACACAATGAGCAGTTCTTC	CASMGRTGVHNEQFF
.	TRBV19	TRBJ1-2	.	TGTGCCAGTAGTATCCTAGGGAGAGCTAACTATGGCTACACCTTC	CASSILGRANYGYTF
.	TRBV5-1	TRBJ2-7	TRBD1	TGCGCCAGCAGCTCCGGACAGGGGCTCTACGAGCAGTACTTC	CASSSGQGLYEQYF
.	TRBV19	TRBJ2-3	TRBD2	TGTGCCAGTAGTACCGCAGCGGGGGGGAAAGCAGATACGCAGTATTTT	CASSTAAGGKADTQYF
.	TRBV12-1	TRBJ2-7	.	TGTGCTAGCAGCCTCCGGGGGAAGGAGACTAGCGGGGGGAGCTCCTACGAGCAGTACTTC	CASSLRGKETSGGSSYEQYF
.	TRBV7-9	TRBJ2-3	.	TGTGCCAGCAGCTTAGGGCAGGCCAAAGATACGCAGTATTTT	CASSLGQAKDTQYF
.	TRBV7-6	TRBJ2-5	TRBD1	TGTGCCAGCAGCTTAGGGACAGGGGTGCGGCAAGAGACCCAGTACTTC	CASSLGTGVRQETQYF
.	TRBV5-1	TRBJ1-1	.	TGCGCCAGCAGCCCCACCGGCGGGCTTTACACTGAAGCTTTCTTT	CASSPTGGLYTEAFF
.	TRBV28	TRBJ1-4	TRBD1	TGTGCCAGCAGCCTAGACAGGGCCTATAATGAAAAACTGTTTTTT	CASSLDRAYNEKLFF
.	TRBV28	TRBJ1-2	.	TGTGCCAGCAGTTCCCCCGGTGGAGCTAACTATGGCTACACCTTC	CASSSPGGANYGYTF
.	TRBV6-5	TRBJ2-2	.	TGTGCCAGCAGTAGACAGGTCTACACCGGGGAGCTGTTTTTT	CASSRQVYTGELFF
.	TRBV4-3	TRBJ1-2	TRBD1	TGCGCCAGCAGCCAAGATCAGGGACAGAGTTTTGGGGGCTACACCTTC	CASSQDQGQSFGGYTF
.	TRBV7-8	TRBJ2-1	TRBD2	TGTGCCAGCAGCCTCCGGACTAGCGGGAGTTGGGAGCAGTTCTTC	CASSLRTSGSWEQFF
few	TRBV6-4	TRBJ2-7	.	TGTGCCAGCAGCCACCTAAGGCGGGACTCCTACGAGCAGTACTTC	CASSHLRRDSYEQYF
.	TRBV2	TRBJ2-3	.	TGTGCCAGCAGGAGGGACTGGGTCACAGATACGCAGTATTTT	CASRRDWVTDTQYF
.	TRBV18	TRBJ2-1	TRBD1	TGTGCCAGCTCACCATATGGGACAGGGGGCTACAATGAGCAGTTCTTC	CASSPYGTGGYNEQFF
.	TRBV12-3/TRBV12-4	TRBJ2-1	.	TGTGCCAGCAATAACAGGCCATACAATGAGCAGTTCTTC	CASNNRPYNEQFF
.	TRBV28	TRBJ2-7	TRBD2	TGTGCCATCGGGAAACCGGGAGGATCCTACGAGCAGTACTTC	CAIGKPGGSYEQYF
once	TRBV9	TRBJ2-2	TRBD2	TGTGCCAGCAGCGTAGACCCGGGACTAGCGGGACGCGGGGAGCTGTTTTTT	CASSVDPGLAGRGELFF
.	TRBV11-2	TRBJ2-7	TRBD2	TGTGCCAGCAGCCCGGGACTAGCGGGAGGAACCTACGAGCAGTACTTC	CASSPGLAGGTYEQYF
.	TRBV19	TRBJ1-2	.	TGTGCCAGTAGGAAAGGCGGGGCGGGTAACTATGGCTACACCTTC	CASRKGGAGNYGYTF
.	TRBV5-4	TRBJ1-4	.	TGTGCCAGCAGCTTGTCACCCTCTTCGGTGAGGGAAAAACTGTTTTTT	CASSLSPSSVREKLFF
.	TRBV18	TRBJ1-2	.	TGTGCCAGCTCACCACGTGCTGGAGAAGGCTACACCTTC	CASSPRAGEGYTF
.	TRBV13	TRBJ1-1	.	TGTGCCAGCAGCCCGAGAGGAAGGGGGGGATTTAGCACTGAAGCTTTCTTT	CASSPRGRGGFSTEAFF
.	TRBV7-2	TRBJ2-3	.	TGTGCCAGCAGTCAACAGGTTAAGGTGGATACGCAGTATTTT	CASSQQVKVDTQYF
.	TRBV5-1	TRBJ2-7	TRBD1	TGCGCCAGCAGCCGCAGCAATTCCGGGACAGGGATCCCCGAGCAGTACTTC	CASSRSNSGTGIPEQYF
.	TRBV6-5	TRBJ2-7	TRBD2	TGTGCCAGCAGCCGACTAGCGAGGAGCTCCTACGAGCAGTACTTC	CASSRLARSSYEQYF
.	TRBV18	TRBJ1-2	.	TGTGCCAGCTCACCAGGGGGCAGTGGCTACACCTTC	CASSPGGSGYTF
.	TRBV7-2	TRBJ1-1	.	TGTGCCAGCAGCCCTGAAAAGGGGTCTGTTGCGGAAGCTTTCTTT	CASSPEKGSVAEAFF
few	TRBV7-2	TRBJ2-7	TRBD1	TGTGCCAGCAGCTTAGCGCGGCGGGACAGGGGCTACGAGCAGTACTTC	CASSLARRDRGYEQYF
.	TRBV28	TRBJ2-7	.	TGTGCCAGCAGTTCCATTTTCATGGTCGGGGGAGCCCCCTACGAGCAGTACTTC	CASSSIFMVGGAPYEQYF
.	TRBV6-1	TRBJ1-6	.	TGTGCCAGCAGTGCCCGTAGCCAGTCGGCGAATTCACCCCTCCACTTT	CASSARSQSANSPLHF
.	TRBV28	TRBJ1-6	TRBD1	TGTGCCAGCAGTTCGACAGGGGGAAATTCACCCCTCCACTTT	CASSSTGGNSPLHF